This is a list of T cell receptor beta chains from one sample in a study of blood T cell repertoires in COVID-19. Profiled with immunoSEQ multiplex PCR; TCRdb holds only in-frame clones, not every one. The table records over 200,000 clones, approximately 91% of them present only once. The sample consisted of peripheral blood. The receptor source for this set is a man between 35 and 55 years old with acute or convalescent COVID-19. CDR3s include the opening cysteine and the closing phenylalanine or tryptophan. A D gene is named only where the DNA matches it firmly. Expanded clones get a size class; other rows say once, few or many, or leave the size out.

cdr3_length | d_call | clone_size | j_call | v_call | cdr3_aa | cdr3_nt
15 | TRBD2 | few | TRBJ2-1 | TRBV25-1 | CATAPGLAEYNEQFF | TGTGCCACCGCCCCGGGACTAGCGGAATACAATGAGCAGTTCTTC
14 | - | - | TRBJ2-7 | TRBV2 | CASILDSLSYEQYF | TGTGCCAGCATCCTCGACAGCCTCTCCTACGAGCAGTACTTC
15 | TRBD1 | - | TRBJ1-6 | TRBV4-1 | CASSQQDRVASPLHF | TGCGCCAGCAGCCAACAAGACAGGGTGGCTTCACCCCTCCACTTT
15 | - | - | TRBJ1-3 | TRBV5-1 | CASSSVLASGNTIYF | TGCGCCAGCAGCTCCGTTTTAGCCTCTGGAAACACCATATATTTT
17 | - | - | TRBJ1-5 | TRBV24-1 | CAKLNTGSTDWDQPQHF | TGTGCCAAATTGAACACAGGGTCAACAGACTGGGATCAGCCCCAGCATTTT
15 | - | once | TRBJ2-3 | TRBV2 | CASSDPDRFTDTQYF | TGTGCCAGCAGTGACCCCGACAGGTTCACAGATACGCAGTATTTT
12 | - | - | TRBJ2-7 | TRBV30 | CAYDSGLYEQYF | TGTGCCTACGATTCTGGGCTCTACGAGCAGTACTTC
18 | - | - | TRBJ2-2 | TRBV19 | CASKLMASDSLNTGELFF | TGTGCCAGTAAACTAATGGCCAGCGACTCCCTGAACACCGGGGAGCTGTTTTTT
17 | TRBD2 | - | TRBJ2-5 | TRBV9 | CASSVGTSGILIETQYF | TGTGCCAGCAGCGTAGGGACTAGCGGGATTCTGATAGAGACCCAGTACTTC
12 | - | - | TRBJ1-3 | TRBV29-1 | CSVHSSGNTIYF | TGCAGCGTGCACAGCTCTGGAAACACCATATATTTT
14 | TRBD2 | - | TRBJ2-5 | TRBV7-9 | CASSSGGSGETQYF | TGTGCCAGCTCTAGCGGGGGGTCTGGAGAGACCCAGTACTTC
11 | - | few | TRBJ2-3 | TRBV27 | CASIQGGTQYF | TGTGCCAGCATACAGGGCGGCACGCAGTATTTT
13 | TRBD2 | - | TRBJ2-1 | TRBV28 | CASRTSGKDEQFF | TGTGCCAGCAGAACTAGCGGGAAGGATGAGCAGTTCTTC
15 | - | - | TRBJ2-4 | TRBV18 | CASSPLGSDKNIQYF | TGTGCCAGCTCACCATTGGGGAGCGACAAAAACATTCAGTACTTC
21 | TRBD2 | few | TRBJ2-3 | TRBV6-2/TRBV6-3 | CASSYPGLAGVFPSALDTQYF | TGTGCCAGCAGTTACCCCGGACTAGCGGGAGTTTTTCCCTCGGCGCTAGATACGCAGTATTTT
15 | TRBD2 | - | TRBJ2-3 | TRBV25-1 | CASSHSGGAGDTQYF | TGTGCCAGCAGCCACAGCGGGGGGGCCGGCGATACGCAGTATTTT
12 | TRBD1 | once | TRBJ2-5 | TRBV30 | CAWSVGTGPQYF | TGTGCCTGGAGTGTCGGGACAGGGCCCCAGTACTTC
13 | - | - | TRBJ1-5 | TRBV19 | CASSMGRNQPQHF | TGTGCCAGTAGTATGGGGAGGAATCAGCCCCAGCATTTT
13 | TRBD2 | - | TRBJ2-3 | TRBV7-9 | CASSQRTSGGKYF | TGTGCCAGCAGCCAGAGGACTAGCGGGGGAAAGTATTTT
15 | TRBD2 | - | TRBJ2-7 | TRBV3-1/TRBV3-2 | CASSQDLGTSYEQYF | TGTGCCAGCAGCCAAGATCTAGGGACTAGCTACGAGCAGTACTTC
16 | - | - | TRBJ1-4 | TRBV6-2/TRBV6-3 | CASSSLGGTFNEKLFF | TGTGCCAGCAGCTCCCTGGGGGGGACCTTTAATGAAAAACTGTTTTTT
19 | - | - | TRBJ1-6 | TRBV4-3 | CASSQDYVLGEGSDSPLHF | TGCGCCAGCAGCCAAGATTATGTATTAGGAGAGGGAAGTGATTCACCCCTCCACTTT
17 | TRBD2 | - | TRBJ2-1 | TRBV5-1 | CASSSRTSGTVYNEQFF | TGCGCCAGCAGCTCCCGGACTAGCGGGACCGTATACAATGAGCAGTTCTTC
12 | - | once | TRBJ1-1 | TRBV19 | CASSMANTEAFF | TGTGCCAGTAGTATGGCAAACACTGAAGCTTTCTTT
15 | TRBD2 | once | TRBJ2-7 | TRBV27 | CASSARLAGGREQYF | TGTGCCAGCAGCGCCAGACTAGCGGGAGGGCGCGAGCAGTACTTC
14 | - | - | TRBJ2-5 | TRBV5-4 | CASSPGFLVETQYF | TGTGCCAGCAGCCCCGGGTTTTTGGTGGAGACCCAGTACTTC
15 | - | - | TRBJ2-3 | TRBV27 | CASSLKAAGADTQYF | TGTGCCAGCAGTTTAAAAGCGGCCGGAGCAGATACGCAGTATTTT
15 | TRBD2 | once | TRBJ2-5 | TRBV27 | CASTPGGGIKETQYF | TGTGCCAGCACCCCCGGGGGGGGAATAAAAGAGACCCAGTACTTC
15 | TRBD1 | - | TRBJ2-1 | TRBV7-9 | CASSFIQGADNEQFF | TGTGCCAGCAGCTTTATACAGGGGGCAGACAATGAGCAGTTCTTC
16 | - | - | TRBJ2-6 | TRBV4-1 | CASSQDGETGANVLTF | TGCGCCAGCAGCCAAGACGGGGAAACTGGGGCCAACGTCCTGACTTTC
13 | - | - | TRBJ2-7 | TRBV6-5 | CASSYAGNYEQYF | TGTGCCAGCAGTTACGCAGGTAACTACGAGCAGTACTTC
12 | - | - | TRBJ2-3 | TRBV28 | CASSLPGWAEYF | TGTGCCAGCAGTCTCCCCGGTTGGGCAGAGTATTTT